The present entry profiles one TCR beta chain with its context. Its antigen is not known. These data come from a study of T cell responses to AZD1222 COVID-19 vaccine. Looked up from germline, CDR1 is GTSNPN and CDR2 is SVGIG (reference sequence). The V segment lost 3 bases and the J segment 7 bases; nucleotides outside the gene matches: 3. The CDR3 covers 14 residues. Study results and caveats: Compared with day 0, the breadth and depth of the Spike-specific TCR repertoire rose significantly after two doses of AZD1222. Repertoires in all cases were sampled only once the peak T cell response had passed. Across spike, vaccine-associated CD4 TCRs were found, dominant at 160-218 and 743-854. Donors in the cohort were predominantly white British and more often female, and clonal diversity was possibly underestimated.

Assay: immunoSEQ multiplex PCR; the TCRdb copy retains only in-frame clones and omits some. The table has approximately 100,000 clones, around 90% seen once. The sequenced sample was peripheral blood, obtained on day 0 of AZD1222 vaccination. This TCR was sampled from an adult in good health. This chain uses TRBV30 with TRBJ1-6; 10 bases are shared with TRBD1. The CDR3 DNA is TGTGCCTGGAGGGGACAGGGGTCCAATTCACCCCTCCACTTT. Residues: CAWRGQGSNSPLHF. The variable domain in full, completed from reference TRBV30 and TRBJ1-6, reads SQTIHQWPATLVQPVGSPLSLECTVEGTSNPNLYWYRQAAGRGLQLLFYSVGIGQISSEVPQNLSASRPQDRQFILSSKKLLLSDSGFYLCAWRGQGSNSPLHFGNGTRLTVT.